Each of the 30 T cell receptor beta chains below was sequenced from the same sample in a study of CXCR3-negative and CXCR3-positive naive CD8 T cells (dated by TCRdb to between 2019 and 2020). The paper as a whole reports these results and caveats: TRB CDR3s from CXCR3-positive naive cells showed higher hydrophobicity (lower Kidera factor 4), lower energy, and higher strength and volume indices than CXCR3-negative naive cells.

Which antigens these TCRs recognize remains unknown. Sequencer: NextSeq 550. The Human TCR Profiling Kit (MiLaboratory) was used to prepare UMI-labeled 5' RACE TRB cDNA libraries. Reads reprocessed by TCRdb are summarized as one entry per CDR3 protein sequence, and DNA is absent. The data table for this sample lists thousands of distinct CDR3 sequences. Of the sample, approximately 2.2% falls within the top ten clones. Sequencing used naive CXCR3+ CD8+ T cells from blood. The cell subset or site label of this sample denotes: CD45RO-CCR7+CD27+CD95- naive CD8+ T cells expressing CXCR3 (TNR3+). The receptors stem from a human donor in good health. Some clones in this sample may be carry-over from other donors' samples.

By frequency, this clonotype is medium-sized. This CDR3 reads CATSDLSESTDTQYF. This sequence joins TRBV24-1 and TRBJ2-3. Germline CDR1 KGHDR, CDR2 SFDVKD. CDR3 length equals 15 residues.

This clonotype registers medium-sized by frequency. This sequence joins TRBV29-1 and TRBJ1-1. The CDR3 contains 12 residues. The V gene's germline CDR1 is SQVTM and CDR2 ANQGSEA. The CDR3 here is CSVEDRNTEAFF.

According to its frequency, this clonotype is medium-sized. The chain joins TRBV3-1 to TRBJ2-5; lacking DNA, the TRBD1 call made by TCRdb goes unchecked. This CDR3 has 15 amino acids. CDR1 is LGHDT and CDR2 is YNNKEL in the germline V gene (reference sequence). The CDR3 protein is CASSQDWTDQETQYF.

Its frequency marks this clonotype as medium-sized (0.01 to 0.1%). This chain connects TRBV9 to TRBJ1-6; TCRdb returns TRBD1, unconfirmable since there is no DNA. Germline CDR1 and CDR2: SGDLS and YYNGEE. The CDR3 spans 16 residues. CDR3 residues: CASSNEPGQGNSPLHF. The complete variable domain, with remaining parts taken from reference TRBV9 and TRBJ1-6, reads DSGVTQTPKHLITATGQRVTLRCSPRSGDLSVYWYQQSLDQGLQFLIQYYNGEERAKGNILERFSAQQFPDLHSELNLSSLELGDSALYFCASSNEPGQGNSPLHFGNGTRLTVT.

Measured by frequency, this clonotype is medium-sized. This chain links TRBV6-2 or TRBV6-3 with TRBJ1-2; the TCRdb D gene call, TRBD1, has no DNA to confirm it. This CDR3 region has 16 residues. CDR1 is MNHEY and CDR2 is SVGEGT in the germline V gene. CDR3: CASSYSIGQGLRGYTF.

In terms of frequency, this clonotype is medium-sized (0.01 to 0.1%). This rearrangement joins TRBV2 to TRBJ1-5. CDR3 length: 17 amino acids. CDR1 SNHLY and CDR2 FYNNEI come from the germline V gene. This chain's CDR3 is CASSDPDSLGGNQPQHF.

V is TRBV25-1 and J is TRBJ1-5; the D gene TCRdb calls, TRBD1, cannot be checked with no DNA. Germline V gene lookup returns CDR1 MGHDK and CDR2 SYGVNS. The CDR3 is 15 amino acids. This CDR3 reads CASSEPGQGAQPQHF.

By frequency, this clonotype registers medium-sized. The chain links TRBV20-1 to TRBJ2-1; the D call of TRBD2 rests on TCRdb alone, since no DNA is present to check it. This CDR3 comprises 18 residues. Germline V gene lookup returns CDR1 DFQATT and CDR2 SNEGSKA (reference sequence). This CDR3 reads CSARAGTSGTFSYNEQFF.

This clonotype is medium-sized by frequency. The CDR3 region is CASSAWAGLAGAEYNEQFF. The rearrangement uses TRBV7-6 and TRBJ2-1; the TCRdb D gene call, TRBD2, has no DNA to confirm it. The CDR3 loop spans 19 amino acids. CDR1 and CDR2 from the germline V gene are SGHVS and FNYEAQ.

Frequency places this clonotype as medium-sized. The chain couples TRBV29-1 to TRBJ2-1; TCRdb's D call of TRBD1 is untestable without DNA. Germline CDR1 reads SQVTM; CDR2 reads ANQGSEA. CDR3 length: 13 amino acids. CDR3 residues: CSYPGQSYNEQFF.

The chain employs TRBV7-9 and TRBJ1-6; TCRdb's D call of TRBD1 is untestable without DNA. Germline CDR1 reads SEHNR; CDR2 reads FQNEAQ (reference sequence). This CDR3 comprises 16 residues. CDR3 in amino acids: CASSPHGRFLNSSLHF.

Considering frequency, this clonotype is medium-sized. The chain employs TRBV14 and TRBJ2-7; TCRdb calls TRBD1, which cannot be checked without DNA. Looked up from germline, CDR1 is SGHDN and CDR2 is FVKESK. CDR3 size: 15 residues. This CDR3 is CASSQTGQGTHEQYF.

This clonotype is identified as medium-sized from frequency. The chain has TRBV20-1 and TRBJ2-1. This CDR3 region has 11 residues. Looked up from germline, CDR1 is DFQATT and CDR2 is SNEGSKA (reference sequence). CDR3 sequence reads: CSALIYNEQFF.

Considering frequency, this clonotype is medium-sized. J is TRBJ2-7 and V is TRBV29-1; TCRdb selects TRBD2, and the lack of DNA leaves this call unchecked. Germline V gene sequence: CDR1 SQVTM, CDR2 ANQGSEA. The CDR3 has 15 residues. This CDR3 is CSVEALLAGAYEQYF.

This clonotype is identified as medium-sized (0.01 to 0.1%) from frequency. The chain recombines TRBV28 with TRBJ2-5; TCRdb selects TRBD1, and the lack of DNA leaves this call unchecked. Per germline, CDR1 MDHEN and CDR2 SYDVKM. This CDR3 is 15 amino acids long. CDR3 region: CASSFNRGPQETQYF.

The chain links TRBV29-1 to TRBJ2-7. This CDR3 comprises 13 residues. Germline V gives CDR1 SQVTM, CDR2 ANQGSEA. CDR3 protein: CSVGAASFYEQYF.

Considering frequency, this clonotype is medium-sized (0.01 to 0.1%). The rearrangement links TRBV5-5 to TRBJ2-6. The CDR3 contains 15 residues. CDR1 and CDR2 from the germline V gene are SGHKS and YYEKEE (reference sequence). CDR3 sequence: CASSHVASGANVLTF.

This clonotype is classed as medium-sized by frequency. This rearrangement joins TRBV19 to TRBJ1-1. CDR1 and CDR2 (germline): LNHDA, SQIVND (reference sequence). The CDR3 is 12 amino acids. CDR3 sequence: CASSPGRVEAFF.

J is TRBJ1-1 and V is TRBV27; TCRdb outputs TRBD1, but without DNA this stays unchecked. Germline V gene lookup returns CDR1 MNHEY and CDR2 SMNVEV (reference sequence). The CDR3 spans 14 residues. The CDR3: CASKEPGGGTEAFF.

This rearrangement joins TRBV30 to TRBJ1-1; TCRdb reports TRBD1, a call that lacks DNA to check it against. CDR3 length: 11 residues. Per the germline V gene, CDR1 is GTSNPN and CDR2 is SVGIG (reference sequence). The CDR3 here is CAETGNTEAFF.

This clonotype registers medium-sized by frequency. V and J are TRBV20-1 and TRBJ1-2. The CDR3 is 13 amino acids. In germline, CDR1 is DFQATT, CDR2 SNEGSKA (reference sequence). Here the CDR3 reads CSASYLGNYGYTF.

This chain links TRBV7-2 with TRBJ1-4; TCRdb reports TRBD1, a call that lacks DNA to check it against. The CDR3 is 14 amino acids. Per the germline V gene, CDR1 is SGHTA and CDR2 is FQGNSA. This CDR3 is CASSQGQGYEKLFF.

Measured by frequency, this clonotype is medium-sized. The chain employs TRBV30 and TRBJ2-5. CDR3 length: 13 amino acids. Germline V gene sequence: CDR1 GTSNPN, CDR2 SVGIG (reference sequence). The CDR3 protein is CAWSVMGFETQYF.

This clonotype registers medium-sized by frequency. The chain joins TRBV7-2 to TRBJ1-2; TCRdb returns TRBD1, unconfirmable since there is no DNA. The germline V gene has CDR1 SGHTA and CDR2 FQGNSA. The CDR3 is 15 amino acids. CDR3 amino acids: CASSPIRGGFNGYTF. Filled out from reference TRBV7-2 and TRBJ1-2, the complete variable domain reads GAGVSQSPSNKVTEKGKDVELRCDPISGHTALYWYRQSLGQGLEFLIYFQGNSAPDKSGLPSDRFSAERTGGSVSTLTIQRTQQEDSAVYLCASSPIRGGFNGYTFGSGTRLTVV.

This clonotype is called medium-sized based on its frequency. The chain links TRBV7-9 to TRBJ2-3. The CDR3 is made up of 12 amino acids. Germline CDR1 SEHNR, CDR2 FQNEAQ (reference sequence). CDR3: CASSSYTDTQYF.

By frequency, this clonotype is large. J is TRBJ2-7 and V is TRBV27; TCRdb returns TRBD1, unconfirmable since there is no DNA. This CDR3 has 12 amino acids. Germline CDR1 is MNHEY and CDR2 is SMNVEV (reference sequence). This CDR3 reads CASAPRQGEQYF.

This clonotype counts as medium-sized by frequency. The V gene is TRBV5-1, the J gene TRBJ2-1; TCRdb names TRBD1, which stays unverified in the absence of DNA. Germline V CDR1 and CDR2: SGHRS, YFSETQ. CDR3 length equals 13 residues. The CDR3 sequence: CASSLSRANEQFF.

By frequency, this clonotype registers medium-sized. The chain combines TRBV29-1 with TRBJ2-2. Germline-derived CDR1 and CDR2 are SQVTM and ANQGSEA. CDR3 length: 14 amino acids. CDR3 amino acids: CSVEDLGNTGELFF.

CDR3 region: CASSELAGGPIVNEQFF. The chain carries TRBV10-1 and TRBJ2-1; TCRdb selects TRBD2, and the lack of DNA leaves this call unchecked. Germline-derived CDR1 and CDR2 are WNHNN and SYGVQD (reference sequence). This CDR3 spans 17 amino acids.

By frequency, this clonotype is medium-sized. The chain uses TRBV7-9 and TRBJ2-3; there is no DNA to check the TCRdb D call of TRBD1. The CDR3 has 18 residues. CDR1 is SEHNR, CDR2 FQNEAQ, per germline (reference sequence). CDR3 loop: CASSPGRSGVSSTDTQYF.